A selection of T cell receptor beta chains follows, all from one sample in a study of shared clonotypes between healthy human individuals. The repertoire was sequenced with immunoSEQ multiplex PCR; TCRdb's copy has only in-frame clones and lacks some. The sample contains about 1.5 million clones, 95% to 99% of which appear only once. Sequenced sample: naive CD4+ T cells sorted from blood. Receptor source: a young man in good health. The CDR3 runs from the conserved cysteine through the conserved F or W. Each record gives: CDR3 length, V gene, J gene, clone size, D gene, CDR3 DNA, CDR3 protein. The D gene is left open where the match is weak. Clone sizes are given selectively: once, few, many, or a class where the clone is expanded.

13,TRBV6-1,TRBJ2-7,-,TRBD1,TGTGCCAGCAGTACGACAGGGTGGTACGAGCAGTACTTC,CASSTTGWYEQYF
12,TRBV27,TRBJ1-2,-,TRBD1,TGTGCCAGCGGACAGGGACCCTATGGCTACACCTTC,CASGQGPYGYTF
15,TRBV5-1,TRBJ2-1,-,TRBD2,TGCGCCAGCAGCTTGGTTCCAGCGGGGGTGAATGAGCAGTTCTTC,CASSLVPAGVNEQFF
17,TRBV18,TRBJ2-1,-,TRBD2,TGTGCCAGCTCACCTATGATGACTAGCGGGAGGGCCTATGAGCAGTTCTTC,CASSPMMTSGRAYEQFF
17,TRBV28,TRBJ2-3,-,-,TGTGCCAGCAGTTCCCCCTTCAGGGCTGGATTCACAGATACGCAGTATTTT,CASSSPFRAGFTDTQYF
15,TRBV6-6,TRBJ2-5,-,-,TGTGCCAGCAGTTACGGGACCTTAGGGGGGGAGACCCAGTACTTC,CASSYGTLGGETQYF
14,TRBV7-2,TRBJ2-7,-,-,TGTGCCAGCAGCTCTCGGGCAGGCCCCTACGAGCAGTACTTC,CASSSRAGPYEQYF
14,TRBV27,TRBJ2-3,-,-,TGTGCCAGCAGTTTAAGGGGTAACACAGATACGCAGTATTTT,CASSLRGNTDTQYF
13,TRBV19,TRBJ2-5,-,-,TGTGCCAGTAGTATGACCAGGGAGGAGACCCAGTACTTC,CASSMTREETQYF
17,TRBV28,TRBJ2-7,-,TRBD2,TGTGCCAGTCCAACATCAGCGGGACTAGCGGAGGGGGACGAGCAGTACTTC,CASPTSAGLAEGDEQYF
14,TRBV7-9,TRBJ1-2,-,-,TGTGCCAGCAGCTTAGAGTTGCCGGTATTTGGCTACACCTTC,CASSLELPVFGYTF
15,TRBV6-1,TRBJ2-3,-,-,TGTGCCAGCAGTGCCGGTAGCGGCAGCACAGATACGCAGTATTTT,CASSAGSGSTDTQYF
13,TRBV7-3,TRBJ2-1,-,-,TGTGCCAGCAGCTTAGGATTCTACAATGAGCAGTTCTTC,CASSLGFYNEQFF
17,TRBV15,TRBJ2-7,-,TRBD2,TGTGCCACCAGCAGAGCAGGACTAGCGGGAGGGCGCGACGAGCAGTACTTC,CATSRAGLAGGRDEQYF
12,TRBV27,TRBJ1-1,-,-,TGTGCCAGCAGTAACGGGGGGGTGAAAGCTTTCTTT,CASSNGGVKAFF
10,TRBV5-8,TRBJ2-2,-,-,TGTGCCAGCAAGACCGGGGAGCTGTTTTTT,CASKTGELFF
15,TRBV6-5,TRBJ2-7,-,TRBD2,TGTGCCAGCAGCCCTAGGACTAGGAGCTCCTACGAGCAGTACTTC,CASSPRTRSSYEQYF
17,TRBV15,TRBJ2-1,-,TRBD2,TGTGCCACCAGCAGAGACCCGGGGGGGTCTTTGTTGTCTGAGCAGTTCTTC,CATSRDPGGSLLSEQFF
14,TRBV9,TRBJ2-5,-,-,TGTGCCAGCAGCGTAGCTGGGTATAAGGGGACCCAGTACTTC,CASSVAGYKGTQYF
12,TRBV25-1,TRBJ2-2,-,-,TGTGCCAGCAGTGAACCCCAAAGGGAGCTGTTTTTT,CASSEPQRELFF
15,TRBV6-6,TRBJ2-7,-,-,TGTGCCAGCAGTTCCCTAGCCGAGGGCGGCTACGAGCAGTACTTC,CASSSLAEGGYEQYF
13,TRBV27,TRBJ2-7,-,TRBD1,TGTGCCAGCAGTGGAAAGACAGGGGGCGAGCAGTACTTC,CASSGKTGGEQYF
14,TRBV7-2,TRBJ2-5,-,-,TGTGCCAGCAGCCCTAGTCGCGGCCAAGAGACCCAGTACTTC,CASSPSRGQETQYF
15,TRBV9,TRBJ2-7,-,-,TGTGCCAGCAGCGTAGAAGCGGGCTACTCCTACGAGCAGTACTTC,CASSVEAGYSYEQYF
12,TRBV19,TRBJ1-1,once,-,TGTGCCAGTAGTATTTTTCAGGGACAAGCTTTCTTT,CASSIFQGQAFF
15,TRBV25-1,TRBJ2-2,-,TRBD1,TGTGCCAGCACTCCGGGACAGGGAGACACCGGGGAGCTGTTTTTT,CASTPGQGDTGELFF
18,TRBV19,TRBJ1-5,-,-,TGTGCCAGTAGTACCTGGAGACACAGTGCAGATAGCAATCAGCCCCAGCATTTT,CASSTWRHSADSNQPQHF
15,TRBV11-3,TRBJ2-2,-,-,TGTGCCAGCAGCTTAGGGGTCCCGAACACCGGGGAGCTGTTTTTT,CASSLGVPNTGELFF
13,TRBV2,TRBJ1-2,-,TRBD1,TGTGCCGCCGGACAGGCCGTTTTCTATGGCTACACCTTC,CAAGQAVFYGYTF
14,TRBV5-6,TRBJ2-1,-,-,TGTGCCAGCAGCAGAGGACAACGTGGGTATGAGCAGTTCTTC,CASSRGQRGYEQFF
14,TRBV19,TRBJ1-3,-,-,TGTGCCAGTAGGGCTTACCAGACTGGAAACACCATATATTTT,CASRAYQTGNTIYF
14,TRBV7-9,TRBJ1-4,-,-,TGTGCCAGCAGCTTGAGGGCGGCTAATGAAAAACTGTTTTTT,CASSLRAANEKLFF
16,TRBV7-8,TRBJ2-7,-,-,TGTGCCAGTAGCTTAGCGCATACCTTGAGCTCCTACGAGCAGTACTTC,CASSLAHTLSSYEQYF
13,TRBV2,TRBJ2-7,once,-,TGTGCCAGCGCACAGGACAGAAACTACGAGCAGTACTTC,CASAQDRNYEQYF
12,TRBV18,TRBJ1-3,-,-,TGTGCCAGCTCACCTAGGGGAAACACCATATATTTT,CASSPRGNTIYF
13,TRBV29-1,TRBJ1-1,-,-,TGCAGCGTTCTACAGGGTAAGAGCACTGAAGCTTTCTTT,CSVLQGKSTEAFF
18,TRBV14,TRBJ2-1,-,TRBD1,TGTGCCAGCAGCCACCGGGACAGGGGAACCTCATCCTACAATGAGCAGTTCTTC,CASSHRDRGTSSYNEQFF
19,TRBV28,TRBJ2-6,-,TRBD2,TGTGCCAGCAGTCCGTATTGGACTAGCGGGAGTAGTGGGGCCAACGTCCTGACTTTC,CASSPYWTSGSSGANVLTF